The 20 T cell receptor beta chains below were found in one sample sequenced in a study of CD8+ T cells in alopecia areata. Extraction of RNA preceded its reverse transcription into cDNA, which served as the sequencing template. Clones were read by immunoSEQ multiplex PCR, and TCRdb kept only the in-frame ones, dropping some. The data show 150,000 or so clones, about 89% seen once. This sample comprised CD8+ T cells sorted from blood, obtained at week 0. These receptors originate from a human donor with alopecia areata.

The rearrangement uses TRBV6-6 and TRBJ2-2; D could derive from TRBD1 or TRBD2 (6 bases each). Germline V gene lookup returns CDR1 MNHNY and CDR2 SVGAGI (reference sequence). V shed 4 bases and J shed 5 bases, with 8 bases lying between them. This CDR3 comprises 13 residues. CDR3 region: CASSLGGTGELFF. Here the CDR3 DNA reads TGTGCCAGCAGTTTAGGGGGGACCGGGGAGCTGTTTTTT.

The rearrangement links TRBV7-9 to TRBJ2-2, with 14 bases fitting TRBD2. The CDR3 is 16 residues long. Germline V lookup: CDR1 SEHNR, CDR2 FQNEAQ (reference sequence). With 6 bases clipped from V and 6 bases from J, the junction kept 6 bases outside the gene matches. This CDR3 is CASSDPGLAGAGELFF. The CDR3 nucleotides read TGTGCCAGCAGTGACCCGGGACTAGCGGGAGCCGGGGAGCTGTTTTTT.

The V and J genes are TRBV10-2 and TRBJ2-1; TRBD2 matches 8 bases. There are 16 residues in the CDR3. Germline values: CDR1 WSHSY, CDR2 SAAADI. Germline trimming cut 3 bases from V and 4 bases from J; bases unmatched to any gene: 8. The CDR3 DNA reads TGCGCCAGCAGTGAAGAATCGGGAGGGTGGTACAATGAGCAGTTCTTC. Protein: CASSEESGGWYNEQFF.

This clone appeared a single time. Other DNA sequences within the sample encode an identical CDR3. The rearrangement links TRBV30 to TRBJ1-1; D call uncertain. The germline CDR1 and CDR2 sequences are GTSNPN and SVGIG (reference sequence). This CDR3 has 12 amino acids. The ends were cut back, 0 bases at V and 3 bases at J, with 5 bases in the middle. CDR3 DNA sequence: TGTGCCTGGAGTGTACTGGACACTGAAGCTTTCTTT. Translated, it gives CAWSVLDTEAFF. Complete variable domain (other parts from reference TRBV30 and TRBJ1-1): SQTIHQWPATLVQPVGSPLSLECTVEGTSNPNLYWYRQAAGRGLQLLFYSVGIGQISSEVPQNLSASRPQDRQFILSSKKLLLSDSGFYLCAWSVLDTEAFFGQGTRLTVV.

The chain is built from TRBV29-1 and TRBJ1-2; D is unclear. Between the trimmed V and J ends, which lost 1 base and 0 bases, there was a span of 6 bases. The length of the CDR3 is 13 residues. CDR1 and CDR2 from the germline V gene are SQVTM and ANQGSEA. DNA of the CDR3: TGCAGCGTTGAAGGGTTAGCTAACTATGGCTACACCTTC. Encoded protein: CSVEGLANYGYTF.

The J gene is TRBJ1-1, the V gene TRBV29-1; D unresolved. Trimming took 6 bases from V and 1 from J, leaving 15 bases between them. This CDR3 contains 14 residues. Per the germline V gene, CDR1 is SQVTM and CDR2 is ANQGSEA. The CDR3 is CSVVYKPRNTEAFF. The CDR3 DNA is TGCAGCGTCGTCTACAAACCCAGGAACACTGAAGCTTTCTTT.

As DNA, the CDR3 is TGTGCTAGTGGACGTGGGGGACTAGCGGGTCGAACCCCAGATACGCAGTATTTT. It yields the protein CASGRGGLAGRTPDTQYF. The rearrangement uses TRBV12-5 and TRBJ2-3; 12 bases fit TRBD2. This CDR3 is 18 amino acids long. In germline, CDR1 is LGHNT, CDR2 FRNRAP. V was clipped by 6 bases and J by 4 bases; unmatched bases: 14. Variable domain in full (rest from reference TRBV12-5 and TRBJ2-3): DARVTQTPRHKVTEMGQEVTMRCQPILGHNTVFWYRQTMMQGLELLAYFRNRAPLDDSGMPKDRFSAEMPDATLATLKIQPSEPRDSAVYFCASGRGGLAGRTPDTQYFGPGTRLTVL.

This chain connects TRBV30 to TRBJ2-1, with D perhaps given as TRBD1 or TRBD2 (6 bases each). Trimming removed 2 bases at V and 6 bases at J, with 11 bases between. Per the germline V gene, CDR1 is GTSNPN and CDR2 is SVGIG (reference sequence). This CDR3 has 13 amino acids. The CDR3 region is CAWSLEGGNEQFF. Written as DNA, the CDR3 is TGTGCCTGGAGTCTCGAGGGGGGCAATGAGCAGTTCTTC.

The gene calls are TRBV29-1 and TRBJ2-7, with unresolved D. The CDR3 contains 11 residues. CDR1 is SQVTM and CDR2 is ANQGSEA in the germline V gene. Trimming stripped 1 base from V and 1 base from J, with 2 bases between. CDR3 sequence reads: CSVEASYEQYF. The DNA of the CDR3 is TGCAGCGTTGAAGCTTCCTACGAGCAGTACTTC.

This sequence joins TRBV7-9 and TRBJ2-1; weak D call: TRBD1 (6 bases). The CDR3 extends over 14 amino acids. Germline lookup yields CDR1 SEHNR and CDR2 FQNEAQ (reference sequence). Trimming stripped 5 bases from V and 7 bases from J, with 15 bases between. The CDR3 spells CASSLIQGTNEQFF. In DNA, the CDR3 is TGTGCCAGCAGCCTCATACAGGGAACTAATGAGCAGTTCTTC.

V usage is TRBV27 and J usage is TRBJ2-1; 8 bases match TRBD2. The CDR3 runs to 14 residues. CDR1 and CDR2 from the germline V gene are MNHEY and SMNVEV (reference sequence). J lost 2 bases, V lost 5 bases, and 2 bases had no gene match. The CDR3 DNA sequence: TGTGCCAGCAGTGATAGCGGGGCCTACAATGAGCAGTTCTTC. It encodes CASSDSGAYNEQFF.

The chain carries TRBV11-2 and TRBJ2-4, with 8 bases lining up with TRBD1. V shed 2 bases and J 11 bases; nucleotides not matched to a gene: 14. The CDR3 extends over 16 amino acids. Germline V gene lookup returns CDR1 SGHAT and CDR2 FQNNGV. CDR3 loop: CASSLHRPDREGVQYF. The CDR3 DNA follows: TGTGCCAGCAGCTTACATAGGCCGGACAGGGAAGGGGTTCAGTACTTC.

This clone was seen a single time. This sequence joins TRBV29-1 and TRBJ2-1; D call uncertain. This CDR3 region has 11 residues. Germline V gives CDR1 SQVTM, CDR2 ANQGSEA. V was shortened by 1 base and J by 6 bases, with 4 bases between the two germline ends. DNA of the CDR3: TGCAGCGTTGAAGGCCGCAATGAGCAGTTCTTC. It specifies CSVEGRNEQFF.

The chain combines TRBV6-5 with TRBJ1-1, with D unclear. Germline values: CDR1 MNHEY, CDR2 SVGAGI. Trimming removed 5 bases from V and 1 base from J, with 8 bases in between. This CDR3 has 13 amino acids. DNA of the CDR3: TGTGCCAGCAGTCTGGGTCCGAACACTGAAGCTTTCTTT. This encodes CASSLGPNTEAFF.

The V gene is TRBV13, the J gene TRBJ2-2, with D perhaps being TRBD1 or TRBD2 (5 bases each). Trimming took off 3 bases at V and 6 bases at J, with 8 bases between the two ends. CDR3 length equals 13 residues. From germline, CDR1 is PRHDT and CDR2 FYEKMQ (reference sequence). CDR3 nucleotide sequence: TGTGCCAGCAGCTTCAGAGGGGCCGGGGAGCTGTTTTTT. It is translated as CASSFRGAGELFF.

The CDR3, as DNA: TGTGCCAGCAGCTTAGCGCTGGCAATACCGTACAATGAGCAGTTCTTC. Protein sequence: CASSLALAIPYNEQFF. The rearrangement joins TRBV7-8 to TRBJ2-1, with unresolved D. The ends were cut back, 0 bases at V and 4 bases at J, with 13 bases in the middle. This CDR3 has 16 amino acids. From germline, CDR1 is SGHVS and CDR2 FQNEAQ.

This rearrangement joins TRBV29-1 to TRBJ2-1, with 8 positions matching TRBD1. CDR1 and CDR2 (germline): SQVTM, ANQGSEA. CDR3 length equals 15 residues. Trimming cost V 1 base and J 7 bases; bases outside gene matches: 9. CDR3 in amino acids: CSVEAGTGGGNEQFF. CDR3 bases: TGCAGCGTTGAAGCCGGGACAGGTGGGGGGAATGAGCAGTTCTTC.

The chain links TRBV7-8 to TRBJ1-2; 7 bases map to TRBD1. Germline V gene sequence: CDR1 SGHVS, CDR2 FQNEAQ. Germline trimming cut 1 base from V and 4 bases from J; bases unmatched to any gene: 9. The CDR3 loop spans 16 amino acids. In nucleotides, the CDR3 is TGTGCCAGCAGCTTAGACGGAGGGGGCTTCCTCTATGGCTACACCTTC. Encoded protein: CASSLDGGGFLYGYTF.

The V call is TRBV10-1, the J call TRBJ1-4, with D unclear. Germline V lookup: CDR1 WNHNN, CDR2 SYGVQD (reference sequence). The CDR3 spans 14 residues. V was shortened by 0 bases and J by 5 bases, with 7 bases between the two germline ends. Written as DNA, the CDR3 is TGCGCCAGCAGTGAGTCGTACGGGAATGAAAAACTGTTTTTT. It encodes CASSESYGNEKLFF.

On this clone itself: This sample also contains other DNA sequences that code for the same CDR3. V and J are TRBV29-1 and TRBJ2-2; D uncertain. Germline CDR1 and CDR2: SQVTM and ANQGSEA. The CDR3 extends over 13 amino acids. V lost 1 base, J lost 4 bases, and 7 bases lay in between. The CDR3 region is CSVEGGVTGELFF. CDR3 coding DNA: TGCAGCGTTGAAGGTGGAGTCACCGGGGAGCTGTTTTTT.